This entry concerns a single T cell receptor (beta chain). No antigen is known for it. Per the germline V gene, CDR1 is LGHNA and CDR2 is YNFKEQ. V lost 2 bases, J lost 4 bases, and 3 bases lay in between. The CDR3 length is 12 residues. The table came from immunoSEQ multiplex PCR; TCRdb's copy has only in-frame clones and leaves some out. The top ten hold approximately 5.1% of the sample, which has roughly 53,000 clones, about 90% seen once. This specimen belongs to a study of graft-versus-host responses after intestinal transplantation. Study-level information: Uniformly, recipients were administered anti-thymocyte globulin induction with subsequent tacrolimus and steroids for approximately 3 years. Study-level points and caveats: GvH clonotypes were identified within recipient marrow, with a subset emerging first in ileum or blood. Early declines in HvG clones that occurred post-transplant were associated with peak circulating GvH clone levels.

Sequences were derived from PBMCs, sampled approximately 660 days after intestinal transplant. The sequence was obtained from a human patient who received an intestinal transplant, so some T cells may come from the graft donor. This chain connects TRBV4-2 to TRBJ1-5; unclear D gene. The DNA of the CDR3 is TGTGCCAGCAGCCAAATTAATCAGCCCCAGCATTTT. This codes for CASSQINQPQHF.